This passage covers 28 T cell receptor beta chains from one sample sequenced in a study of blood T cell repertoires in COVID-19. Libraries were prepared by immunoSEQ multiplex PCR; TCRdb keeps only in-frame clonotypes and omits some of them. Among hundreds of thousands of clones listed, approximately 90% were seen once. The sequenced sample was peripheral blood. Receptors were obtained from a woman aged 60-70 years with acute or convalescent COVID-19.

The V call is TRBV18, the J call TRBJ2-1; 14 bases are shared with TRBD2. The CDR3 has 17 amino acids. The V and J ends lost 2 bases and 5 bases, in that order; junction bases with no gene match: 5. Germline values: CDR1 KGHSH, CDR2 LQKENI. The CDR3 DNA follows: TGTGCCAGCTCACCAGGGACTAGCGGGAGCGGCCACAATGAGCAGTTCTTC. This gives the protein CASSPGTSGSGHNEQFF. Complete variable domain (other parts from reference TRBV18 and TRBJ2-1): NAGVMQNPRHLVRRRGQEARLRCSPMKGHSHVYWYRQLPEEGLKFMVYLQKENIIDESGMPKERFSAEFPKEGPSILRIQQVVRGDSAAYFCASSPGTSGSGHNEQFFGPGTRLTVL.

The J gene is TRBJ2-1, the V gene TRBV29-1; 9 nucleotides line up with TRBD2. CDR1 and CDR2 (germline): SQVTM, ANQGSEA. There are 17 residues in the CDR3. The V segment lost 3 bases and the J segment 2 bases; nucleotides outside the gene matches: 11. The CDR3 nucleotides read TGCAGCGTTGAGGATAGCGGGGGCCGGGGGACCTACAATGAGCAGTTCTTC. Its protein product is CSVEDSGGRGTYNEQFF.

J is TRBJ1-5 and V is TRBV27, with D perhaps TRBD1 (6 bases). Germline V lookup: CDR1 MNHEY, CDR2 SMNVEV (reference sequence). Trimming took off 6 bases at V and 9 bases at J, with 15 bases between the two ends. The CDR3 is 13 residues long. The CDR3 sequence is CASRGGGEGPQHF. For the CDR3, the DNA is TGTGCCAGCAGGGGCGGGGGCGAAGGGCCCCAGCATTTT.

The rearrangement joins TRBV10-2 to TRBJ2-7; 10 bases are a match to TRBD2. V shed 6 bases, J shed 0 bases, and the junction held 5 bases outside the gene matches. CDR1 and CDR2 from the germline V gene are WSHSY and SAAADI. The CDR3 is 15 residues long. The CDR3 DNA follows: TGCGCCAGCAGGGACGGGACTAGCGCCTCCTACGAGCAGTACTTC. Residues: CASRDGTSASYEQYF.

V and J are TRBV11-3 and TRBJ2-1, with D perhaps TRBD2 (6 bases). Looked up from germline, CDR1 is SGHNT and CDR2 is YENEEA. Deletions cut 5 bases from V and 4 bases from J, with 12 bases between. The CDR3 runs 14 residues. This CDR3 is CASSQRRGYNEQFF. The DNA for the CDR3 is TGTGCCAGCAGCCAAAGGCGGGGATACAATGAGCAGTTCTTC.

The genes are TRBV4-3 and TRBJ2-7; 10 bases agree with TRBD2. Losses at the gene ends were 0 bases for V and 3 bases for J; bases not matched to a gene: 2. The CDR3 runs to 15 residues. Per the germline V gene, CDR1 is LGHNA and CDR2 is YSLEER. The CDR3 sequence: CASSQELAGHYEQYF. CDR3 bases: TGCGCCAGCAGCCAAGAACTAGCGGGGCACTACGAGCAGTACTTC.

CDR3 sequence: CASSSPGQGFTKGYTF. CDR3 nucleotide sequence: TGTGCCAGCAGCAGCCCGGGACAGGGTTTTACGAAAGGCTACACCTTC. The chain employs TRBV5-5 and TRBJ1-2; 9 nucleotides align to TRBD1. With V trimmed by 4 bases and J by 8 bases, 15 bases remained unmatched. The CDR3 runs 16 residues. Germline assignment: CDR1 SGHKS and CDR2 YYEKEE (reference sequence).

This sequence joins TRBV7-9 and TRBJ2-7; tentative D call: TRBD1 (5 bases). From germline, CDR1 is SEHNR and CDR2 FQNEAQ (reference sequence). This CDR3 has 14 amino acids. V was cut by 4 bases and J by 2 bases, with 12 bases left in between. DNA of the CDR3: TGTGCCAGCAGCTCCGACAGATTGACCTACGAGCAGTACTTC. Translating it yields CASSSDRLTYEQYF.

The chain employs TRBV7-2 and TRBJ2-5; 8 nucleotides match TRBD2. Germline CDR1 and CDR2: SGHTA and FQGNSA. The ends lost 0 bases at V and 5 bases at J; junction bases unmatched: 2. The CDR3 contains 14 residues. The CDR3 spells CASSLARGRETQYF. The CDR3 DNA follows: TGTGCCAGCAGCTTAGCCCGCGGGAGGGAGACCCAGTACTTC.

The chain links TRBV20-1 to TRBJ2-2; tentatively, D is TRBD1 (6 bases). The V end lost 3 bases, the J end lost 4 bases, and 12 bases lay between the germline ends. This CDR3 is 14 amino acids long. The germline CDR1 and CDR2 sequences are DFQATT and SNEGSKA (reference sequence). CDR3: CSASTARGTGELFF. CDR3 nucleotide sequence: TGCAGTGCTAGTACGGCCAGGGGCACCGGGGAGCTGTTTTTT.

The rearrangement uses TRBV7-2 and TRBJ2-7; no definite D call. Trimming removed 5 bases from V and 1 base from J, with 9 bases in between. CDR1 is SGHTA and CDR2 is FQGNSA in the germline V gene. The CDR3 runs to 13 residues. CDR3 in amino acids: CASSRQVSYEQYF. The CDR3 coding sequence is TGTGCCAGCAGCAGACAAGTTTCCTACGAGCAGTACTTC. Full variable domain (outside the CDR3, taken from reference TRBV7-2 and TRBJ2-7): GAGVSQSPSNKVTEKGKDVELRCDPISGHTALYWYRQSLGQGLEFLIYFQGNSAPDKSGLPSDRFSAERTGGSVSTLTIQRTQQEDSAVYLCASSRQVSYEQYFGPGTRLTVT.

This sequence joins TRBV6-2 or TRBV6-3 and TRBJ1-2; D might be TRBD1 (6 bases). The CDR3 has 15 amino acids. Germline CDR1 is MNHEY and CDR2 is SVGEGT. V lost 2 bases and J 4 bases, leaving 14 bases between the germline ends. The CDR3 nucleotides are TGTGCCAGCAGTTACCTGAGCGGGGGGCTCTATGGCTACACCTTC. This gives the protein CASSYLSGGLYGYTF.

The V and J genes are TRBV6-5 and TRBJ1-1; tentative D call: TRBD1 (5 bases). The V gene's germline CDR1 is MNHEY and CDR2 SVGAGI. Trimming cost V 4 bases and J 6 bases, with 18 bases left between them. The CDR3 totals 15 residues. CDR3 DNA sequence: TGTGCCAGCAGTTCCAGAGACAGTTGGTGGCCTGAAGCTTTCTTT. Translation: CASSSRDSWWPEAFF.

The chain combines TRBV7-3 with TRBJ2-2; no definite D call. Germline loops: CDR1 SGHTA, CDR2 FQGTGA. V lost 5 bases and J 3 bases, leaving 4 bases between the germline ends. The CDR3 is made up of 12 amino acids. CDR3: CASSADTGELFF. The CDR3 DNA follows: TGTGCCAGCAGCGCGGACACCGGGGAGCTGTTTTTT.

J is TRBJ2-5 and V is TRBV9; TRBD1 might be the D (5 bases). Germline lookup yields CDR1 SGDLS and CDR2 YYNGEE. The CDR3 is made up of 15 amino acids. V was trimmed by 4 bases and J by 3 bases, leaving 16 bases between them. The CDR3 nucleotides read TGTGCCAGCAGCCGATCCGCCAGGGTCGAAGAGACCCAGTACTTC. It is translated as CASSRSARVEETQYF.

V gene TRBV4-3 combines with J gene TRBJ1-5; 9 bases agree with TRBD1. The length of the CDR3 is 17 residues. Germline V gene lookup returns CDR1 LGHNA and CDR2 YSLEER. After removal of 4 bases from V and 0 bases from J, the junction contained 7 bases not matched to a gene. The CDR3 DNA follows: TGCGCCAGCAGCCCAGACCTGACAGGGGGTAGCAATCAGCCCCAGCATTTT. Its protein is CASSPDLTGGSNQPQHF.

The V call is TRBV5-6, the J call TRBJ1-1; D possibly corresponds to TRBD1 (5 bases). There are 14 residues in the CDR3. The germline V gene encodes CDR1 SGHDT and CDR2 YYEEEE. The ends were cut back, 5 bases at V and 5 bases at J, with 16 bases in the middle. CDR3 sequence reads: CASRKPGAGTEAFF. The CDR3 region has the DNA TGTGCCAGCAGAAAGCCTGGGGCGGGGACTGAAGCTTTCTTT. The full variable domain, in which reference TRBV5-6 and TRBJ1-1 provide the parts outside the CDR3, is DAGVTQSPTHLIKTRGQQVTLRCSPKSGHDTVSWYQQALGQGPQFIFQYYEEEERQRGNFPDRFSGHQFPNYSSELNVNALLLGDSALYLCASRKPGAGTEAFFGQGTRLTVV.

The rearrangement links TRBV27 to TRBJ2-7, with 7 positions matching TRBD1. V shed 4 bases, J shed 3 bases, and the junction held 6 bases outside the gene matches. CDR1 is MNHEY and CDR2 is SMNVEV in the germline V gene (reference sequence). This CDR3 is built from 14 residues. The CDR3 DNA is TGTGCCAGCAGTTCAAACAGGGGTGGCTACGAGCAGTACTTC. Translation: CASSSNRGGYEQYF.

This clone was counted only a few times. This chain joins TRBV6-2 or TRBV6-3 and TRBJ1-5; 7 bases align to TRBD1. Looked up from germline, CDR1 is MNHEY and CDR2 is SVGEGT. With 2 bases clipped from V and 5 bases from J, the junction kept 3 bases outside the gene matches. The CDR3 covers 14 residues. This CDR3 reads CASSYPDRDQPQHF. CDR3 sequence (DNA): TGTGCCAGCAGTTACCCCGACAGGGATCAGCCCCAGCATTTT.

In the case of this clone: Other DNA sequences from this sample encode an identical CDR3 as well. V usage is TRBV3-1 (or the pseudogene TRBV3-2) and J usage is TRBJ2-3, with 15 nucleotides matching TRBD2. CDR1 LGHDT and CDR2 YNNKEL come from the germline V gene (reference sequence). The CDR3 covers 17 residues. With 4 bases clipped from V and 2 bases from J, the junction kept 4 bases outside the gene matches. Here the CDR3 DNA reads TGTGCCAGCAGCCGGGGACTAGCGGGGGGATCCACAGATACGCAGTATTTT. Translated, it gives CASSRGLAGGSTDTQYF.

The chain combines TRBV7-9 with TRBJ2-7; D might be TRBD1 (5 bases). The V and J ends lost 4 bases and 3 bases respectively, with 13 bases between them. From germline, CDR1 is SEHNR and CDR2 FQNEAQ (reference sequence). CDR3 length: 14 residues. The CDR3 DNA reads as TGTGCCAGCAGCTCAGGGTTAATTCTCTACGAGCAGTACTTC. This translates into CASSSGLILYEQYF. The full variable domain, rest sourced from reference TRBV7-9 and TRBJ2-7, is DTGVSQNPRHKITKRGQNVTFRCDPISEHNRLYWYRQTLGQGPEFLTYFQNEAQLEKSRLLSDRFSAERPKGSFSTLEIQRTEQGDSAMYLCASSSGLILYEQYFGPGTRLTVT.

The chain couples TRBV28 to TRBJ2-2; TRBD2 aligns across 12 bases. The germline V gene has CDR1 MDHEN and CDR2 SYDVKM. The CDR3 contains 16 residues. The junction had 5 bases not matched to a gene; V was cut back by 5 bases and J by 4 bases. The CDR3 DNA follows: TGTGCCAGCAGTCAAACGACTAGCGGGAGCACCGGGGAGCTGTTTTTT. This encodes CASSQTTSGSTGELFF.

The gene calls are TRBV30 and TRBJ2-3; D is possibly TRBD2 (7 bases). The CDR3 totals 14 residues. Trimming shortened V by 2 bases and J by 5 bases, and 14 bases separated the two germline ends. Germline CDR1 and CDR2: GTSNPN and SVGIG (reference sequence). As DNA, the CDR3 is TGTGCCTGGAGTTATGGGGGGGCCCAAGATACGCAGTATTTT. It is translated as CAWSYGGAQDTQYF.

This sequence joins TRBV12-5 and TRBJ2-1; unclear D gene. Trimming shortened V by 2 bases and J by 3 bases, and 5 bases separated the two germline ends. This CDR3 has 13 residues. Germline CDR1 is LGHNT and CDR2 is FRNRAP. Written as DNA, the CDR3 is TGTGCTAGTGGTTTGCCCTACTACAATGAGCAGTTCTTC. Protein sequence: CASGLPYYNEQFF.

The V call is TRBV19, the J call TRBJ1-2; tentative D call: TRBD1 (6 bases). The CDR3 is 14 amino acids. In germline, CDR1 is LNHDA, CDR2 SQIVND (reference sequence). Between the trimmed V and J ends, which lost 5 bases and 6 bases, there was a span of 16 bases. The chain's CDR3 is CASSLDSFGDGYTF. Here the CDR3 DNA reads TGTGCCAGTAGTCTGGACAGTTTTGGCGATGGCTACACCTTC.

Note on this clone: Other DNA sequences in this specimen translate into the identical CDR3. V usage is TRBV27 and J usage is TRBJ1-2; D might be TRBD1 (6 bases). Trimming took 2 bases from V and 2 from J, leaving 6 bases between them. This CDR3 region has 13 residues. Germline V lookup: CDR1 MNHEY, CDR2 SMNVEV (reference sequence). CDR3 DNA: TGTGCCAGCAGTTTAACAGGGAACTATGGCTACACCTTC. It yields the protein CASSLTGNYGYTF.

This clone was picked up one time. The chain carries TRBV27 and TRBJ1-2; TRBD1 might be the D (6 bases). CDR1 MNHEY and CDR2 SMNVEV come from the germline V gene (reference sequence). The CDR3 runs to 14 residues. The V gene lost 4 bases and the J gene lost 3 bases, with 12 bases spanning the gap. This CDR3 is CASSSLTGYYGYTF. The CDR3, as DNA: TGTGCCAGCAGTTCCCTCACAGGGTACTATGGCTACACCTTC.

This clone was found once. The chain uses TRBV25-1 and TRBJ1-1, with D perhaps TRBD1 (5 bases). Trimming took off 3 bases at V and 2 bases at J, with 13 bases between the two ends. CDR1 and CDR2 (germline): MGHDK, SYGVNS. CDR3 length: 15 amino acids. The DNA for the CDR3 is TGTGCCAGCAGTGACGTCAGGGTAGGAAACACTGAAGCTTTCTTT. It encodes CASSDVRVGNTEAFF.